The entry that follows covers one TCR beta chain sequence. Treatment of the sample: oral pan-JAK inhibitor, 5-10 mg twice daily. Once RNA had been extracted, it was reverse transcribed into cDNA to act as the sequencing template. Generated by immunoSEQ multiplex PCR, the TCRdb table keeps only in-frame clones and is missing some. The sample has more than 200,000 clones, about 64% seen once. The entry originates in a study of CD8+ T cells in alopecia areata. Germline CDR1 and CDR2: SGHTA and FQGNSA. Trimming stripped 2 bases from V and 3 bases from J, with 14 bases between. CDR3 length equals 15 residues.

The chain links TRBV7-2 to TRBJ2-7; possibly TRBD1 or TRBD2 for D (5 bases each). This sequence originates from a human donor with alopecia areata. The sequencing used CD4+ T cells sorted from blood, collected at week 4, from a patient treated with tofacitinib. Written as DNA, the CDR3 is TGTGCCAGCAGCTTATTGTCCGGGGACCACTACGAGCAGTACTTC. It codes for CASSLLSGDHYEQYF.